This T cell receptor (beta chain) was obtained from a study of identical twins. Template switching added a universal primer site, and cDNA bore unique molecular identifiers. One entry per CDR3 protein, called by TCRdb with MiXCR from the 5' RACE reads. The table has around 340,000 distinct CDR3 sequences, approximately 8.7% seen once; the top ten hold 8.5% to 10%. Germline-derived CDR1 and CDR2 are LGHDT and YNNKEL (reference sequence). The CDR3 sequence is 18 residues long. The V gene lost 0 bases and the J gene lost 0 bases, with 16 bases spanning the gap. This clonotype appeared many times. The antigen is unknown. Healthy Caucasian individuals made up all the donors. Study findings and constraints: Twin pairs' shared out-of-frame alpha sequences were enriched in low generation probability. Modelling underestimated the level of out-of-frame TCR alpha sharing observed in monozygotic twins.

The source material was naive T cells sorted from blood. This chain links TRBV3-1 with TRBJ2-3, with D unresolved. The clonotype comes from a woman aged 45-60 years in good health. The CDR3 sequence: CASSQESTWRSSTDTQYF. CDR3 in DNA: TGTGCCAGCAGCCAAGAGTCCACCTGGCGCTCTAGCACAGATACGCAGTATTTT.